This T cell receptor (beta chain) was sequenced during a study of blood T cell repertoires in COVID-19. About the research overall: Acute and convalescent COVID-19 specimens originated in the United States, Italy and Spain. PBMCs, B-cell-depleted T cells, or T cells were the source of the cDNA or gDNA that made up the material.

The CDR3 contains 15 residues. The germline V gene encodes CDR1 SGHRS and CDR2 YFSETQ. The V gene end was trimmed by 2 bases and the J gene end by 3 bases; junction bases not matched to a gene: 7. Per the authors' pipeline: Amplifying reference gene primers gave estimates of nucleated cell counts. The repertoire was sequenced with immunoSEQ multiplex PCR; TCRdb's copy has only in-frame clones and lacks some. The DNA gave D and trimming, while V, J and clone size come from that table. Among over 100,000 clones listed, around 86% were seen once. This clone turned up a few times. The source material was peripheral blood. The chain combines TRBV5-1 with TRBJ2-5; the match to TRBD1 covers 7 bases. This receptor was taken from a man aged 35 to 55 with acute or convalescent COVID-19. The CDR3 DNA reads as TGCGCCAGCAGCTTTGGGGGACAGAAAGAAGAGACCCAGTACTTC. Amino acids: CASSFGGQKEETQYF.